Each of the 29 T cell receptor beta chains below was sequenced from the same sample in a study of graft-versus-host responses after intestinal transplantation. The table came from immunoSEQ multiplex PCR; TCRdb's copy has only in-frame clones and leaves some out. Of about 90,000 clones listed, roughly 93% are singletons. For these TCRs, the target antigens are not known. The sample was unstimulated CD8+ T cells sorted from spleen or lymph node cells, taken before transplant. These receptors all stem from a human donor who was the organ donor for an intestinal transplant.

CDR3 sequence reads: CASSIGTEARPYEQYF. Written as DNA, the CDR3 is TGTGCCAGTAGTATCGGTACAGAAGCCCGTCCCTACGAGCAGTACTTC. The chain has TRBV19 and TRBJ2-7, with D hard to call. With 3 bases removed from V and 2 bases from J, the gap between germline ends came to 17 bases. The CDR3 covers 16 residues. Germline loops: CDR1 LNHDA, CDR2 SQIVND (reference sequence).

This clone was counted only a few times. This rearrangement joins TRBV5-6 to TRBJ2-7; TRBD1 aligns across 7 bases. Trimming cost V 1 base and J 5 bases; bases outside gene matches: 9. The V gene's germline CDR1 is SGHDT and CDR2 YYEEEE. There are 15 residues in the CDR3. The CDR3 DNA follows: TGTGCCAGCAGCTTGCCTTTGACAGGGCAGCACGAGCAGTACTTC. Its protein is CASSLPLTGQHEQYF.

The sample holds one count of this clone. The chain is built from TRBV9 and TRBJ1-1; D remains ambiguous. Germline V CDR1 and CDR2: SGDLS, YYNGEE. The CDR3 extends over 17 amino acids. V was cut by 2 bases and J by 7 bases, with 24 bases left in between. The CDR3, as DNA: TGTGCCAGCAGCGTTGGATCAGTCAGTCCCGGGGTGGGTGAAGCTTTCTTT. Translated: CASSVGSVSPGVGEAFF. Supplemented by reference TRBV9 and TRBJ1-1, the full variable domain reads DSGVTQTPKHLITATGQRVTLRCSPRSGDLSVYWYQQSLDQGLQFLIQYYNGEERAKGNILERFSAQQFPDLHSELNLSSLELGDSALYFCASSVGSVSPGVGEAFFGQGTRLTVV.

The chain combines TRBV5-4 with TRBJ2-5; possible D gene TRBD2, 7 bases. The CDR3 covers 16 residues. Germline CDR1 is SGHNT and CDR2 is YYREEE (reference sequence). Trimming took off 5 bases at V and 7 bases at J, with 24 bases between the two ends. CDR3 in amino acids: CASSYEAGRGGGTQYF. CDR3 coding DNA: TGTGCCAGCAGTTACGAGGCGGGGCGGGGAGGGGGGACCCAGTACTTC. Variable domain in full (rest from reference TRBV5-4 and TRBJ2-5): ETGVTQSPTHLIKTRGQQVTLRCSSQSGHNTVSWYQQALGQGPQFIFQYYREEENGRGNFPPRFSGLQFPNYSSELNVNALELDDSALYLCASSYEAGRGGGTQYFGPGTRLLVL.

The rearrangement links TRBV7-9 to TRBJ2-4, with 7 bases matching TRBD2. Germline V gene data show CDR1 as SEHNR and CDR2 as FQNEAQ (reference sequence). The CDR3 has 18 amino acids. V lost 1 base, J lost 3 bases, and 12 bases stayed unmatched. The CDR3 is CASSLVGGVTGYKNIQYF. For the CDR3, the DNA is TGTGCCAGCAGCTTAGTGGGAGGGGTCACAGGCTACAAAAACATTCAGTACTTC. Drawing the rest from reference TRBV7-9 and TRBJ2-4, the complete variable domain is DTGVSQNPRHKITKRGQNVTFRCDPISEHNRLYWYRQTLGQGPEFLTYFQNEAQLEKSRLLSDRFSAERPKGSFSTLEIQRTEQGDSAMYLCASSLVGGVTGYKNIQYFGAGTRLSVL.

V gene TRBV7-9 combines with J gene TRBJ2-1; TRBD2 aligns across 14 bases. V shed 4 bases and J 5 bases; nucleotides not matched to a gene: 1. The CDR3 contains 15 residues. CDR1 SEHNR and CDR2 FQNEAQ come from the germline V gene (reference sequence). CDR3 protein: CASSSGLAGDNEQFF. The DNA of the CDR3 is TGTGCCAGCAGCTCGGGACTAGCGGGAGACAATGAGCAGTTCTTC.

The chain is built from TRBV14 and TRBJ2-1; the match to TRBD2 covers 8 bases. The CDR3 is made up of 16 amino acids. The junction had 6 bases not matched to a gene; V was cut back by 1 base and J by 4 bases. The germline CDR1 and CDR2 sequences are SGHDN and FVKESK. CDR3 sequence reads: CASSQARGRRYNEQFF. The CDR3 coding sequence is TGTGCCAGCAGCCAAGCTCGCGGGAGGCGATACAATGAGCAGTTCTTC.

V is TRBV4-1 and J is TRBJ2-6, with 8 bases that match TRBD1. V lost 2 bases to trimming and J lost 1 base; unmatched junction nucleotides: 13. The CDR3 runs to 20 residues. Germline CDR1 and CDR2: MGHRA and YSYEKL. This CDR3 is CASSQFPRGPWPSGANVLTF. CDR3 nucleotides: TGCGCCAGCAGCCAATTTCCCAGGGGGCCCTGGCCTTCTGGGGCCAACGTCCTGACTTTC.

DNA for the CDR3: TGTGCCAGCAGCCCCTCGTTTAGCGTCGGGCTTGGGAACACTGAAGCTTTCTTT. It is translated as CASSPSFSVGLGNTEAFF. The chain joins TRBV5-5 to TRBJ1-1; D not certain. Between the trimmed V and J ends, which lost 4 bases and 1 base, there was a span of 23 bases. The CDR3 runs 18 residues. The germline V gene has CDR1 SGHKS and CDR2 YYEKEE (reference sequence).

This chain connects TRBV18 to TRBJ2-7; D ambiguous. Germline CDR1 is KGHSH and CDR2 is LQKENI. CDR3 length equals 12 residues. The germline V and J ends were trimmed by 2 bases and 7 bases, with 9 bases remaining between them. CDR3 nucleotide sequence: TGTGCCAGCTCACCAATCACCGGGGAGCAGTACTTC. It translates to CASSPITGEQYF.

This chain links TRBV15 with TRBJ2-1; 8 bases fit TRBD2. Per the germline V gene, CDR1 is LNHNV and CDR2 is YYDKDF (reference sequence). The CDR3 has 15 residues. J gave up 8 bases and V 0 bases, and 6 bases lay outside the gene matches. CDR3: CATSREGTSQYEQFF. CDR3 sequence (DNA): TGTGCCACCAGCAGAGAAGGGACTAGTCAGTATGAGCAGTTCTTC.

This clone was recorded once. V and J are TRBV9 and TRBJ1-1, with 7 bases identical to TRBD1. This CDR3 has 14 residues. J gave up 6 bases and V 0 bases, and 5 bases lay outside the gene matches. Germline V gene sequence: CDR1 SGDLS, CDR2 YYNGEE. The CDR3 is CASSVEGAIAEAFF. CDR3 DNA: TGTGCCAGCAGCGTAGAGGGGGCAATTGCTGAAGCTTTCTTT.

The V and J genes are TRBV28 and TRBJ1-2, with a tentative D call TRBD1 (5 bases). The CDR3 runs to 16 residues. V was cut by 4 bases and J by 6 bases, with 21 bases left in between. Per germline, CDR1 MDHEN and CDR2 SYDVKM. The CDR3 here is CASSSPALWGGDGYTF. CDR3 coding DNA: TGTGCCAGCAGTTCTCCCGCCTTGTGGGGGGGGGATGGCTACACCTTC.

The chain carries TRBV4-3 and TRBJ2-1; 9 bases fit TRBD1. The CDR3 is made up of 15 amino acids. Germline V gene data show CDR1 as LGHNA and CDR2 as YSLEER. V was clipped by 2 bases and J by 8 bases; unmatched bases: 7. The CDR3, as DNA: TGCGCCAGCAGCCAAATGGGACAGGGTAGTCATGAGCAGTTCTTC. Translation: CASSQMGQGSHEQFF.

The chain combines TRBV4-3 with TRBJ2-1; 7 nucleotides line up with TRBD2. The germline gives CDR1 LGHNA, CDR2 YSLEER. CDR3 length: 16 amino acids. V gave up 3 bases and J gave up 7 bases; unmatched junction bases: 12. The DNA of the CDR3 is TGCGCCAGCAGCCAGTTGACTGCGGGAGTCTGGAATGAGCAGTTCTTC. It translates to CASSQLTAGVWNEQFF.

V is TRBV4-1 and J is TRBJ2-1; 9 nucleotides line up with TRBD2. This CDR3 is built from 15 residues. Trimming removed 3 bases from V and 6 bases from J; junction bases left unmatched: 6. From germline, CDR1 is MGHRA and CDR2 YSYEKL. CDR3 sequence (DNA): TGCGCCAGCAGCCACTTAGCGGGAGTAGGCAATGAGCAGTTCTTC. As protein: CASSHLAGVGNEQFF.

V and J are TRBV7-9 and TRBJ1-1, with 7 nucleotides matching TRBD1. The J segment lost 3 bases and the V segment lost 5 bases, leaving 3 bases of the junction unmatched. This CDR3 is 13 amino acids long. Per germline, CDR1 SEHNR and CDR2 FQNEAQ (reference sequence). The CDR3 region has the DNA TGTGCCAGCAGCGTACAGGGGTACACTGAAGCTTTCTTT. Its translation is CASSVQGYTEAFF.

CDR3 in amino acids: CASSRLRLAPQYF. CDR3 DNA sequence: TGTGCCAGCAGCCGACTGAGGCTGGCTCCCCAGTACTTC. The rearrangement links TRBV7-3 to TRBJ2-7, with D unresolved. CDR3 size: 13 residues. Trimming took off 5 bases at V and 10 bases at J, with 18 bases between the two ends. CDR1 and CDR2 from the germline V gene are SGHTA and FQGTGA. The variable domain in full, with the rest retrieved from reference TRBV7-3 and TRBJ2-7, is GAGVSQTPSNKVTEKGKYVELRCDPISGHTALYWYRQSLGQGPEFLIYFQGTGAADDSGLPNDRFFAVRPEGSVSTLKIQRTERGDSAVYLCASSRLRLAPQYFGPGTRLTVT.

This sequence joins TRBV9 and TRBJ2-3; 13 positions match TRBD2. The length of the CDR3 is 16 residues. Trimming at V came to 4 bases and at J to 4 bases, leaving 6 bases not matched to a gene. In germline, CDR1 is SGDLS, CDR2 YYNGEE. The CDR3 bases are TGTGCCAGCAGCCCAGGACTAGCGGGGGTCCCAGATACGCAGTATTTT. Translated, it gives CASSPGLAGVPDTQYF.

As DNA, the CDR3 is TGTGCCACCGGTGGGGGGAATGAGCAGTTCTTC. It codes for CATGGGNEQFF. The chain combines TRBV27 with TRBJ2-1, with a possible D match to TRBD2 (6 bases). CDR3 length: 11 amino acids. V was pared by 10 bases and J by 7 bases, with 11 bases between. Germline CDR1 and CDR2: MNHEY and SMNVEV (reference sequence).

The chain recombines TRBV7-9 with TRBJ2-3; the D is unclear. This CDR3 has 14 residues. The V end lost 7 bases, the J end lost 4 bases, and 15 bases lay between the germline ends. Germline V gene lookup returns CDR1 SEHNR and CDR2 FQNEAQ (reference sequence). The CDR3 sequence is CASTFLRSPDTQYF. The CDR3 DNA sequence: TGTGCCAGCACCTTCCTTCGGAGCCCAGATACGCAGTATTTT.

The rearrangement links TRBV19 to TRBJ2-1, with TRBD2 matching 10 bases. CDR3 length: 15 amino acids. In germline, CDR1 is LNHDA, CDR2 SQIVND (reference sequence). After removal of 3 bases from V and 9 bases from J, the junction contained 8 bases not matched to a gene. As DNA, the CDR3 is TGTGCCAGTAGTATCAGCGGGAGGGGGGGCAGTGAGCAGTTCTTC. It translates to CASSISGRGGSEQFF.

Worth noting for this clone: Other nucleotide sequences from this sample produce the same CDR3. The chain carries TRBV28 and TRBJ1-1, with D possibly TRBD1 on 5 matching bases. From germline, CDR1 is MDHEN and CDR2 SYDVKM. V gave up 9 bases and J gave up 7 bases, with 18 bases separating them. The CDR3 runs 13 residues. The CDR3 bases are TGTGCCAGTAGGGCAGGGTGGGCCTTTGAAGCTTTCTTT. Amino acids: CASRAGWAFEAFF.

The V and J genes are TRBV18 and TRBJ2-5; D is ambiguous. Trimming cost V 0 bases and J 4 bases, with 3 bases left between them. Germline V gene sequence: CDR1 KGHSH, CDR2 LQKENI. The CDR3 sequence is 12 residues long. The CDR3 sequence is CASSPPRETQYF. Written as DNA, the CDR3 is TGTGCCAGCTCACCACCGCGAGAGACCCAGTACTTC.

Concerning this clone: Sequence at one end of the junction differs from germline and may be a read error. The genes are TRBV7-6 and TRBJ2-7, with 11 nucleotides matching TRBD2. The CDR3 has 13 residues. The germline V gene encodes CDR1 SGHVS and CDR2 FNYEAQ. The CDR3 is CASSLAGGGEQYF. The CDR3 nucleotides are TGTGCCAGCAGCCTAGCGGGGGGAGGGGAGCAGTACTTC. The variable domain in full, completed from reference TRBV7-6 and TRBJ2-7, reads GAGVSQSPRYKVTKRGQDVALRCDPISGHVSLYWYRQALGQGPEFLTYFNYEAQQDKSGLPNDRFSAERPEGSISTLTIQRTEQRDSAMYRCASSLAGGGEQYFGPGTRLTVT.

This clone was detected only once. The rearrangement uses TRBV28 and TRBJ2-2; D is possibly TRBD2 (5 bases). The CDR3 consists of 13 residues. Germline values: CDR1 MDHEN, CDR2 SYDVKM. V shed 7 bases and J shed 8 bases, with 14 bases lying between them. This CDR3 reads CASNSGMDGELFF. The DNA of the CDR3 is TGTGCCAGCAATTCGGGAATGGATGGGGAGCTGTTTTTT.

This clone was counted a few times. The chain joins TRBV5-4 to TRBJ2-7; TRBD1 might be the D (6 bases). There are 15 residues in the CDR3. CDR1 and CDR2 (germline): SGHNT, YYREEE (reference sequence). Trimming left V 4 bases short and J 3 bases short, with 17 bases between. The CDR3 sequence: CASSPQGSGYYEQYF. The CDR3 region has the DNA TGTGCCAGCAGCCCACAGGGATCGGGGTACTACGAGCAGTACTTC.

The CDR3 region is CASRTGGYTEAFF. CDR3 coding DNA: TGTGCCAGCAGAACGGGAGGGTACACTGAAGCTTTCTTT. The V call is TRBV27, the J call TRBJ1-1; D is unresolved. Trimming shortened V by 6 bases and J by 3 bases, and 11 bases separated the two germline ends. The CDR3 consists of 13 residues. The germline V gene has CDR1 MNHEY and CDR2 SMNVEV (reference sequence).

The chain recombines TRBV27 with TRBJ2-1, with 9 bases matching TRBD2. With 2 bases clipped from V and 0 bases from J, the junction kept 5 bases outside the gene matches. Germline lookup yields CDR1 MNHEY and CDR2 SMNVEV (reference sequence). This CDR3 has 17 residues. The CDR3 sequence: CASSLPSGDSSYNEQFF. The CDR3, as DNA: TGTGCCAGCAGTTTACCTAGCGGGGATAGCTCCTACAATGAGCAGTTCTTC.